A single sample is the source of the 19 T cell receptor beta chains below, sequenced in a study of Graves' ophthalmopathy and Graves' hyperthyroidism. CDR3 regions of TCR beta were amplified from RNA transcripts. HTBI-primed RT-PCR formed the first round, and a multiplex PCR formed the second. TCRdb ran MiXCR on the multiplex PCR reads and lists one entry per CDR3 protein. The sample has roughly 420,000 distinct CDR3 sequences, approximately 21% seen once. Sequenced input: peripheral blood. These TCRs come from a woman between 18 and 30 years old with stable Graves' hyperthyroidism.

Many counts were recorded for this clonotype. This chain links TRBV27 with TRBJ2-7, with 13 bases that match TRBD2. This CDR3 region has 13 residues. Germline V gives CDR1 MNHEY, CDR2 SMNVEV (reference sequence). V dropped 8 bases and J dropped 6; count of bases not matched to a gene: 4. The DNA of the CDR3 is TGTGCCAGCGGTTGGACTAGCGGGAGCGAGCAGTACTTC. Translated, it gives CASGWTSGSEQYF.

This clonotype has a count of ten or more. V gene TRBV5-1 combines with J gene TRBJ1-3; D remains ambiguous. The CDR3 is made up of 15 amino acids. Trimming pared 0 bases from V and 0 bases from J, leaving 7 bases between. Germline V gene lookup returns CDR1 SGHRS and CDR2 YFSETQ. CDR3 protein: CASSLGRASGNTIYF. In nucleotides, the CDR3 is TGCGCCAGCAGCTTGGGCCGGGCCTCTGGAAACACCATATATTTT.

This clonotype was recorded at least ten times. The CDR3 loop is CASSLAETGGHEQYF. CDR3 in DNA: TGTGCCAGCAGCTTGGCCGAGACAGGGGGCCACGAGCAGTACTTC. The chain employs TRBV5-6 and TRBJ2-7; TRBD1 matches at 10 bases. CDR3 size: 15 residues. V gave up 0 bases and J gave up 5 bases; unmatched junction bases: 5. Germline CDR1 and CDR2: SGHDT and YYEEEE.

The sample holds one count of this clonotype. This may arise from a read error, as a much more abundant clone is one base away. The CDR3 loop is CVISGTIGAEAFF. As DNA, the CDR3 is TGTGTCATCAGTGGGACAATAGGGGCTGAAGCTTTCTTT. The V and J genes are TRBV10-3 and TRBJ1-1; tentative D call: TRBD1 (6 bases). This CDR3 spans 13 amino acids. Per the germline V gene, CDR1 is ENHRY and CDR2 is SYGVKD.

This clonotype showed up many times. The V and J genes are TRBV18 and TRBJ1-1, with D possibly TRBD1 on 5 matching bases. The V and J ends lost 6 bases and 10 bases respectively, with 18 bases between them. CDR1 KGHSH and CDR2 LQKENI come from the germline V gene. This CDR3 is built from 13 residues. The CDR3 region is CASSRTESQGAFF. The CDR3 DNA follows: TGTGCCAGCTCTAGAACAGAGTCCCAGGGAGCTTTCTTT.

This clonotype occurred a few times. The V and J genes are TRBV20-1 and TRBJ2-2, with 8 positions matching TRBD2. The germline V gene has CDR1 DFQATT and CDR2 SNEGSKA (reference sequence). CDR3 length: 16 residues. Trimming at V came to 0 bases and at J to 6 bases, leaving 9 bases not matched to a gene. As DNA, the CDR3 is TGCAGTGCTAGAGATCTTTTAGTAGCGGGATCCGGGGAGCTGTTTTTT. It translates to CSARDLLVAGSGELFF.

This clonotype was seen repeatedly, ten times or more. This chain links TRBV20-1 with TRBJ2-2; 8 nucleotides line up with TRBD1. The CDR3 totals 15 residues. The V and J ends lost 0 bases and 4 bases, in that order; junction bases with no gene match: 4. The germline V gene encodes CDR1 DFQATT and CDR2 SNEGSKA (reference sequence). CDR3 sequence (DNA): TGCAGTGCTAGAGATGCTACAGGGGGCACCGGGGAGCTGTTTTTT. This sequence encodes CSARDATGGTGELFF.

This clonotype was detected ten times or more. The chain carries TRBV20-1 and TRBJ2-7; D is uncertain. The germline gives CDR1 DFQATT, CDR2 SNEGSKA (reference sequence). V was cut by 3 bases and J by 5 bases, with 14 bases left in between. CDR3 length equals 13 residues. DNA of the CDR3: TGCAGTGCTAGGCACCCCCTGTACCACGAGCAGTACTTC. Translated, it gives CSARHPLYHEQYF.

The chain has TRBV6-1 and TRBJ1-5; maybe TRBD1 (6 bases). CDR1 is MNHNS and CDR2 is SASEGT in the germline V gene. The CDR3 is made up of 15 amino acids. Trimming took 9 bases from V and 2 from J, leaving 17 bases between them. The CDR3 region is CASGGGGVGNQPQHF. The CDR3 DNA reads TGTGCCAGTGGGGGGGGGGGCGTTGGCAATCAGCCCCAGCATTTT.

This clonotype was recorded many times. V is TRBV25-1 and J is TRBJ2-7; TRBD2 is a possible D gene (6 bases). The ends were cut back, 1 base at V and 3 bases at J, with 19 bases in the middle. CDR1 and CDR2 (germline): MGHDK, SYGVNS. This CDR3 is 17 amino acids long. Written as DNA, the CDR3 is TGTGCCAGCAGTGAATCAGGGTTTAGCGGAATATACTACGAGCAGTACTTC. Translation gives CASSESGFSGIYYEQYF.

For this clonotype: Possible read error: a much larger clone is one base away. The chain couples TRBV2 to TRBJ2-7; D may correspond to TRBD1 or TRBD2 (5 bases each). Germline loops: CDR1 SNHLY, CDR2 FYNNEI. This CDR3 contains 11 residues. The CDR3 protein is CASRERGEQDF. The CDR3 nucleotides are TGTGCCAGCAGGGAGAGGGGCGAGCAGGACTTC.

This clonotype is categorized as medium-sized. The V and J genes are TRBV6-2 or TRBV6-3 and TRBJ2-7; D might be TRBD1 or TRBD2, each matching 6 bases. The CDR3 totals 14 residues. Trimming shortened V by 2 bases and J by 6 bases, and 14 bases separated the two germline ends. Per germline, CDR1 MNHEY and CDR2 SVGEGT. CDR3 in DNA: TGTGCCAGCAGTTACGCCGCCGGGGGCTTCGAGCAGTACTTC. Its protein product is CASSYAAGGFEQYF.

This clonotype showed up many times. The rearrangement links TRBV28 to TRBJ2-5; D is possibly TRBD1 (6 bases). The CDR3 length is 13 residues. Germline V gives CDR1 MDHEN, CDR2 SYDVKM. V was trimmed by 5 bases and J by 1 base, leaving 8 bases between them. CDR3 protein: CASSQGFQETQYF. The CDR3 DNA reads TGTGCCAGCAGTCAGGGGTTCCAAGAGACCCAGTACTTC.

Comment on this clonotype: A single base separates this from a much larger clone, so it may be a read error. The chain is built from TRBV5-1 and TRBJ2-5; D not resolved. This CDR3 contains 15 residues. Germline lookup yields CDR1 SGHRS and CDR2 YFSETQ. The CDR3: CASILAAARQETQYF. In DNA, the CDR3 is TGCGCCAGCATCTTGGCGGCGGCGCGCCAAGAGACCCAGTACTTC.

There are many counts of this clonotype. The rearrangement links TRBV20-1 to TRBJ2-7; 16 bases line up with TRBD2. Germline V CDR1 and CDR2: DFQATT, SNEGSKA (reference sequence). The CDR3 consists of 17 residues. V lost 5 bases and J lost 7; bases outside the gene matches: 14. The CDR3 sequence: CSARTGLAGGLEWEQYF. The CDR3 DNA is TGCAGTGCTCGGACGGGACTAGCGGGAGGGCTGGAATGGGAGCAGTACTTC.

This clonotype appeared many times. The J gene is TRBJ2-7, the V gene TRBV28; 7 nucleotides match TRBD1. The CDR3 covers 15 residues. The germline V gene has CDR1 MDHEN and CDR2 SYDVKM. The ends lost 2 bases at V and 4 bases at J; junction bases unmatched: 8. The CDR3 here is CASSLTGTDPYEQYF. CDR3 nucleotide sequence: TGTGCCAGCAGTTTAACCGGGACAGACCCATACGAGCAGTACTTC. The full variable domain, its missing parts supplied by reference TRBV28 and TRBJ2-7, is DVKVTQSSRYLVKRTGEKVFLECVQDMDHENMFWYRQDPGLGLRLIYFSYDVKMKEKGDIPEGYSVSREKKERFSLILESASTNQTSMYLCASSLTGTDPYEQYFGPGTRLTVT.

This clonotype was picked up many times. V and J are TRBV19 and TRBJ1-1, with 10 positions matching TRBD1. Trimming took 5 bases from V and 5 from J; bases not matched to a gene: 8. The CDR3 sequence is 15 residues long. Per germline, CDR1 LNHDA and CDR2 SQIVND (reference sequence). CDR3 loop: CASSLGTGVITEAFF. CDR3 DNA: TGTGCCAGTAGTCTCGGGACAGGGGTAATTACTGAAGCTTTCTTT.

The chain links TRBV10-3 to TRBJ1-1; D not resolved. With 0 bases removed from V and 3 bases from J, the gap between germline ends came to 5 bases. The CDR3 totals 13 residues. Germline V gene lookup returns CDR1 ENHRY and CDR2 SYGVKD. CDR3 sequence: CAISESLDTEAFF. The CDR3 coding sequence is TGTGCCATCAGTGAGTCGCTGGACACTGAAGCTTTCTTT.

V gene TRBV11-2 combines with J gene TRBJ2-7, with D unresolved. Germline V gene sequence: CDR1 SGHAT, CDR2 FQNNGV. V lost 1 base and J 6 bases, leaving 10 bases between the germline ends. The CDR3 extends over 13 amino acids. The CDR3 coding sequence is TGTGCCAGCAGCTTAGTAGGATCCAGCGAGCAGTACTTC. Its protein product is CASSLVGSSEQYF.